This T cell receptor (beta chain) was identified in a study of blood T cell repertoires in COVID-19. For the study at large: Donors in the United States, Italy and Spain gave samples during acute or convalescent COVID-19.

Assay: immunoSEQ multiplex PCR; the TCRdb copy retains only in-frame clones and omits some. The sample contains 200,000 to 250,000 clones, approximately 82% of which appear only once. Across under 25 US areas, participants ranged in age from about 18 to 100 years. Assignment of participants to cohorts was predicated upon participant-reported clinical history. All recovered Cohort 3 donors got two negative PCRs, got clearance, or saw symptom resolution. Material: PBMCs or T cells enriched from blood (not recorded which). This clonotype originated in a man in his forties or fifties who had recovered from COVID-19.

CDR3 region: CAIRGGDKAFF. DNA of the CDR3: TGTGCCATCAGAGGGGGCGATAAAGCTTTCTTT. This rearrangement joins TRBV10-3 to TRBJ1-1, with 7 bases matching TRBD1. Germline trimming cut 6 bases from V and 9 bases from J; bases unmatched to any gene: 4. Germline V gene sequence: CDR1 ENHRY, CDR2 SYGVKD. CDR3 size: 11 residues.